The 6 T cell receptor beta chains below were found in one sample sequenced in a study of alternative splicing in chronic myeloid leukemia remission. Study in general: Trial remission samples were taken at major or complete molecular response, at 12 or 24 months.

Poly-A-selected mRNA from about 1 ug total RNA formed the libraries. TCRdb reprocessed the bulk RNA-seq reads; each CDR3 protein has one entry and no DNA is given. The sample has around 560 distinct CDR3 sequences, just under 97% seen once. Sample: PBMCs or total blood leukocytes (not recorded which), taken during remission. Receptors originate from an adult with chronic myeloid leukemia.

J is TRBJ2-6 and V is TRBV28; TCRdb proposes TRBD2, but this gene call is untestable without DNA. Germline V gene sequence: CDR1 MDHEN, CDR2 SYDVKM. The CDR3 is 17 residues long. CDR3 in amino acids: CASREDRGATGANVLTF.

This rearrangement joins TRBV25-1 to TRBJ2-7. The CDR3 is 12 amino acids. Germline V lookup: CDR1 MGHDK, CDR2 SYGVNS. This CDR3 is CASSFTGYEQYF.

CDR3 region: CTAQGQGLRGYTF. The chain has TRBV29-1 and TRBJ1-2; TCRdb proposes TRBD1, but this gene call is untestable without DNA. The CDR3 totals 13 residues. The germline V gene has CDR1 SQVTM and CDR2 ANQGSEA.

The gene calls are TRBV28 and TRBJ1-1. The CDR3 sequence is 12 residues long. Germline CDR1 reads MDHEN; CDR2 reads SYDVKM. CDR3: CASSLLGYQAFF.

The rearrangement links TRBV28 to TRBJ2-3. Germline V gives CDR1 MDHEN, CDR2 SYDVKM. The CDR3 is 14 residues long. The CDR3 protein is CASSFDPNTDTQYF.

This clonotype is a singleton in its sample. The chain's CDR3 is CASSPDRGLAAFF. The chain combines TRBV18 with TRBJ1-1; TCRdb's assignment of TRBD1 cannot be checked, as there is no DNA. This CDR3 has 13 amino acids. Germline CDR1 is KGHSH and CDR2 is LQKENI. Supplemented by reference TRBV18 and TRBJ1-1, the full variable domain reads NAGVMQNPRHLVRRRGQEARLRCSPMKGHSHVYWYRQLPEEGLKFMVYLQKENIIDESGMPKERFSAEFPKEGPSILRIQQVVRGDSAAYFCASSPDRGLAAFFGQGTRLTVV.